Listed here are 29 T cell receptor beta chains from one sample, sequenced in a study of blood T cell repertoires in COVID-19. Profiled with immunoSEQ multiplex PCR; TCRdb holds only in-frame clones, not every one. The sample lists a few hundred thousand clones; 85% were seen once. Sequencing used peripheral blood. These receptors all stem from a young woman with acute or convalescent COVID-19.

J is TRBJ1-4 and V is TRBV6-1; D is perhaps TRBD1 (6 bases). Per germline, CDR1 MNHNS and CDR2 SASEGT. Trimming shortened V by 3 bases and J by 5 bases, and 10 bases separated the two germline ends. The CDR3 consists of 14 residues. In nucleotides, the CDR3 is TGTGCCAGCAGTGACAGGGGTACAAATGAAAAACTGTTTTTT. It yields the protein CASSDRGTNEKLFF.

The chain carries TRBV28 and TRBJ2-1; D may be TRBD1 (5 bases). The CDR3 length is 16 residues. Deletions cut 7 bases from V and 2 bases from J, with 18 bases between. CDR1 and CDR2 from the germline V gene are MDHEN and SYDVKM. CDR3 nucleotides: TGTGCCAGCATTCGCCTAGGGGATTATGCCTACAATGAGCAGTTCTTC. It codes for CASIRLGDYAYNEQFF.

J is TRBJ2-7 and V is TRBV6-2 or TRBV6-3; no firm D call. This CDR3 region has 14 residues. The germline V and J ends were trimmed by 6 bases and 5 bases, with 17 bases remaining between them. The germline V gene has CDR1 MNHEY and CDR2 SVGEGT. CDR3 loop: CASSSRKSRDEQYF. CDR3 in DNA: TGTGCCAGCAGCTCTCGGAAATCTCGGGACGAGCAGTACTTC.

The chain joins TRBV6-5 to TRBJ2-7; tentative D call: TRBD2 (6 bases). The length of the CDR3 is 13 residues. Germline CDR1 and CDR2: MNHEY and SVGAGI. V was pared by 2 bases and J by 3 bases, with 8 bases between. The CDR3 DNA sequence: TGTGCCAGCAGTTACGTGGGGGGCTACGAGCAGTACTTC. This translates into CASSYVGGYEQYF.

The rearrangement links TRBV9 to TRBJ2-7; 8 nucleotides align to TRBD1. The germline gives CDR1 SGDLS, CDR2 YYNGEE. The CDR3 has 14 amino acids. V trimming: 1 base; J trimming: 2 bases; junction bases outside the gene matches: 2. The CDR3 here is CASSVQGAAYEQYF. In DNA, the CDR3 is TGTGCCAGCAGCGTACAGGGGGCTGCCTACGAGCAGTACTTC.

V and J are TRBV5-1 and TRBJ1-1; D ambiguous. Germline-derived CDR1 and CDR2 are SGHRS and YFSETQ. Trimming stripped 5 bases from V and 5 bases from J, with 19 bases between. CDR3 length equals 15 residues. The CDR3 region has the DNA TGCGCCAGCAGGTCCGGCAGGTTAGATGGGACTGAAGCTTTCTTT. Translating it yields CASRSGRLDGTEAFF.

This clone was seen once. This CDR3 is CASTQGPNNEQFF. The CDR3, as DNA: TGTGCCAGCACCCAGGGGCCAAACAATGAGCAGTTCTTC. The chain combines TRBV5-6 with TRBJ2-1; maybe TRBD1 (6 bases). The germline V and J ends were trimmed by 6 bases and 5 bases, with 12 bases remaining between them. CDR1 is SGHDT and CDR2 is YYEEEE in the germline V gene. The CDR3 consists of 13 residues. The variable domain in full, with the rest retrieved from reference TRBV5-6 and TRBJ2-1, is DAGVTQSPTHLIKTRGQQVTLRCSPKSGHDTVSWYQQALGQGPQFIFQYYEEEERQRGNFPDRFSGHQFPNYSSELNVNALLLGDSALYLCASTQGPNNEQFFGPGTRLTVL.

The chain carries TRBV6-6 and TRBJ1-2; 7 positions agree with TRBD1. The junction had 5 bases not matched to a gene; V was cut back by 0 bases and J by 4 bases. Germline V lookup: CDR1 MNHNY, CDR2 SVGAGI (reference sequence). This CDR3 region has 15 residues. The CDR3 loop is CASSYSAGGIYGYTF. CDR3 bases: TGTGCCAGCAGTTACTCTGCAGGGGGAATCTATGGCTACACCTTC.

This chain connects TRBV5-1 to TRBJ2-6; unclear D gene. Germline V gene data show CDR1 as SGHRS and CDR2 as YFSETQ. The V end was cut by 7 bases, the J end by 0 bases, with 11 bases between. The CDR3 runs to 15 residues. Written as DNA, the CDR3 is TGCGCCAGCGGTGCGGCACCCTCTGGGGCCAACGTCCTGACTTTC. Amino acids: CASGAAPSGANVLTF.

The V call is TRBV27, the J call TRBJ1-1, with 8 bases identical to TRBD1. This CDR3 has 15 amino acids. Trimming at V came to 2 bases and at J to 7 bases, leaving 9 bases not matched to a gene. Germline CDR1 and CDR2: MNHEY and SMNVEV (reference sequence). CDR3 protein: CASSLPGQGASEAFF. Here the CDR3 DNA reads TGTGCCAGCAGTTTACCCGGGCAGGGGGCTAGTGAAGCTTTCTTT.

The genes are TRBV2 and TRBJ2-3; 7 bases align to TRBD2. Losses at the gene ends were 3 bases for V and 4 bases for J; bases not matched to a gene: 13. Germline values: CDR1 SNHLY, CDR2 FYNNEI. This CDR3 has 17 amino acids. The CDR3 region has the DNA TGTGCCAGCAGTGATGGCGGGAGATTCTTGCAGCCAGATACGCAGTATTTT. Translation gives CASSDGGRFLQPDTQYF.

This chain joins TRBV19 and TRBJ1-5; TRBD1 matches 9 bases. Germline CDR1 LNHDA, CDR2 SQIVND (reference sequence). The CDR3 runs to 15 residues. With 5 bases clipped from V and 6 bases from J, the junction kept 8 bases outside the gene matches. The chain's CDR3 is CASSWDRVRGQPQHF. The CDR3 DNA sequence: TGTGCCAGTAGTTGGGACAGGGTGAGGGGTCAGCCCCAGCATTTT. Combining the CDR3 with reference TRBV19 and TRBJ1-5 gives the whole variable domain DGGITQSPKYLFRKEGQNVTLSCEQNLNHDAMYWYRQDPGQGLRLIYYSQIVNDFQKGDIAEGYSVSREKKESFPLTVTSAQKNPTAFYLCASSWDRVRGQPQHFGDGTRLSIL.

This clone was recorded only once. This chain joins TRBV19 and TRBJ2-1; 11 positions agree with TRBD1. Looked up from germline, CDR1 is LNHDA and CDR2 is SQIVND (reference sequence). The CDR3 loop spans 20 amino acids. V trimming: 1 base; J trimming: 3 bases; junction bases outside the gene matches: 14. CDR3 sequence: CASSIVGQGAENQFYNEQFF. The CDR3 coding sequence is TGTGCCAGTAGTATAGTAGGACAGGGGGCGGAAAATCAATTCTACAATGAGCAGTTCTTC.

Only one count was recorded for this clone. The chain uses TRBV30 and TRBJ1-2; the match to TRBD1 covers 8 bases. This CDR3 is built from 15 residues. The trim removed 4 bases at V and 3 bases at J, leaving 10 bases unmatched. Germline values: CDR1 GTSNPN, CDR2 SVGIG (reference sequence). The CDR3 nucleotides are TGTGCCTGGATATCGGACAGGGCTCTAGACTATGGCTACACCTTC. Translation: CAWISDRALDYGYTF. The variable domain in full, with the rest retrieved from reference TRBV30 and TRBJ1-2, is SQTIHQWPATLVQPVGSPLSLECTVEGTSNPNLYWYRQAAGRGLQLLFYSVGIGQISSEVPQNLSASRPQDRQFILSSKKLLLSDSGFYLCAWISDRALDYGYTFGSGTRLTVV.

This clone was counted once. J is TRBJ1-5 and V is TRBV3-1 (or the pseudogene TRBV3-2); D is uncertain. Germline CDR1 reads LGHDT; CDR2 reads YNNKEL (reference sequence). V shed 0 bases and J shed 4 bases, with 19 bases lying between them. CDR3 size: 18 residues. As DNA, the CDR3 is TGTGCCAGCAGCCAAGACCCGGGCCTGGGAAGAGGGAATCAGCCCCAGCATTTT. This sequence encodes CASSQDPGLGRGNQPQHF.

This clone was detected once. This chain uses TRBV5-1 with TRBJ1-1, with 8 bases lining up with TRBD1. V trimming: 0 bases; J trimming: 0 bases; junction bases outside the gene matches: 13. The germline V gene has CDR1 SGHRS and CDR2 YFSETQ. This CDR3 has 19 residues. CDR3 DNA sequence: TGCGCCAGCAGCTTGGCCATGCCGGGACAGGAGCCGATGAACACTGAAGCTTTCTTT. This translates into CASSLAMPGQEPMNTEAFF.

The chain couples TRBV7-8 to TRBJ2-7; D uncertain. The germline V gene has CDR1 SGHVS and CDR2 FQNEAQ. This CDR3 contains 13 residues. V lost 0 bases and J 1 base, leaving 4 bases between the germline ends. DNA of the CDR3: TGTGCCAGCAGCTTAGCGAGTTCCTACGAGCAGTACTTC. As protein: CASSLASSYEQYF.

This chain uses TRBV7-9 with TRBJ1-3, with a weak D call TRBD1 (5 bases). Trimming took off 1 base at V and 0 bases at J, with 16 bases between the two ends. This CDR3 is 18 amino acids long. Germline V gene sequence: CDR1 SEHNR, CDR2 FQNEAQ (reference sequence). CDR3 bases: TGTGCCAGCAGCTTAGAGGTATCAGGGCAATTCTCTGGAAACACCATATATTTT. Protein product: CASSLEVSGQFSGNTIYF.

J is TRBJ1-1 and V is TRBV4-1; maybe TRBD1 (5 bases). CDR3 length equals 12 residues. Germline V gives CDR1 MGHRA, CDR2 YSYEKL. Trimming took off 4 bases at V and 5 bases at J, with 8 bases between the two ends. The CDR3 reads CASSLQGTEAFF. CDR3 nucleotide sequence: TGCGCCAGCAGCCTCCAGGGAACTGAAGCTTTCTTT.

This chain joins TRBV6-5 and TRBJ2-7, with 8 bases lining up with TRBD1. The V segment lost 4 bases and the J segment 2 bases; nucleotides outside the gene matches: 4. Germline V CDR1 and CDR2: MNHEY, SVGAGI. CDR3 length: 14 amino acids. CDR3 sequence: CASSFDRGPYEQYF. CDR3 in DNA: TGTGCCAGCAGTTTTGACAGGGGTCCCTACGAGCAGTACTTC.

V gene TRBV24-1 combines with J gene TRBJ2-1; D may be TRBD2 (6 bases). Germline V CDR1 and CDR2: KGHDR, SFDVKD. The CDR3 loop spans 15 amino acids. The V end lost 3 bases, the J end lost 10 bases, and 18 bases lay between the germline ends. The CDR3 coding sequence is TGTGCCACCAGTGATAACAGACTAGGGACCACCGAGCAGTTCTTC. Residues: CATSDNRLGTTEQFF.

J is TRBJ2-1 and V is TRBV7-2; 8 bases fit TRBD1. The V and J ends lost 7 bases and 10 bases, in that order; junction bases with no gene match: 3. This CDR3 is 11 amino acids long. Germline loops: CDR1 SGHTA, CDR2 FQGNSA. CDR3 residues: CASNRDREQFF. The CDR3, as DNA: TGTGCCAGCAACAGGGACAGGGAGCAGTTCTTC.

The chain uses TRBV19 and TRBJ1-4; TRBD1 is a possible D gene (5 bases). The CDR3 totals 15 residues. Germline V gene sequence: CDR1 LNHDA, CDR2 SQIVND (reference sequence). Trimming shortened V by 5 bases and J by 1 base, and 11 bases separated the two germline ends. CDR3 protein: CASSPYRRTNEKLFF. CDR3 in DNA: TGTGCCAGTAGTCCCTACAGGAGAACTAATGAAAAACTGTTTTTT.

The chain recombines TRBV9 with TRBJ1-6; tentative D call: TRBD1 (6 bases). Trimming removed 0 bases at V and 7 bases at J, with 8 bases between. Germline lookup yields CDR1 SGDLS and CDR2 YYNGEE. The CDR3 is 14 residues long. The CDR3 bases are TGTGCCAGCAGCGTAGCAGGACAGAATTCACCCCTCCACTTT. This gives the protein CASSVAGQNSPLHF.

V gene TRBV6-5 combines with J gene TRBJ2-4; 7 nucleotides agree with TRBD1. This CDR3 contains 15 residues. Germline-derived CDR1 and CDR2 are MNHEY and SVGAGI. V lost 5 bases, J lost 4 bases, and 8 bases stayed unmatched. The CDR3 DNA reads as TGTGCCAGCAGTCCGCCGGGACAGCAGAAAAACATTCAGTACTTC. Residues: CASSPPGQQKNIQYF.

The count of this clone is one. This sequence joins TRBV19 and TRBJ2-7; 13 bases fit TRBD2. Per the germline V gene, CDR1 is LNHDA and CDR2 is SQIVND (reference sequence). The V segment lost 10 bases and the J segment 1 base; nucleotides outside the gene matches: 4. This CDR3 has 14 residues. The DNA for the CDR3 is TGTGCCACCGCGACTAGCGGGAGGTCCTACGAGCAGTACTTC. It yields the protein CATATSGRSYEQYF.

The CDR3 bases are TGTGCCAGCAGAAATAGCGGGAGGGACTACGAGCAGTACTTC. Residues: CASRNSGRDYEQYF. This chain connects TRBV2 to TRBJ2-7, with 11 bases fitting TRBD2. Trimming at V came to 6 bases and at J to 3 bases, leaving 4 bases not matched to a gene. CDR1 SNHLY and CDR2 FYNNEI come from the germline V gene. The CDR3 contains 14 residues.

The rearrangement links TRBV30 to TRBJ1-6; no definite D call. Looked up from germline, CDR1 is GTSNPN and CDR2 is SVGIG (reference sequence). CDR3 length equals 12 residues. V was pared by 4 bases and J by 5 bases, with 6 bases between. This CDR3 is CAWTRDNSPLHF. DNA for the CDR3: TGTGCCTGGACCCGGGATAATTCACCCCTCCACTTT.

V is TRBV3-1 (or the pseudogene TRBV3-2) and J is TRBJ2-7; maybe TRBD2 (5 bases). CDR3 length equals 12 residues. Trimming left V 0 bases short and J 6 bases short, with 6 bases between. Germline V gene lookup returns CDR1 LGHDT and CDR2 YNNKEL (reference sequence). The CDR3 sequence: CASSQDRGEQYF. Here the CDR3 DNA reads TGTGCCAGCAGCCAAGACCGGGGCGAGCAGTACTTC.